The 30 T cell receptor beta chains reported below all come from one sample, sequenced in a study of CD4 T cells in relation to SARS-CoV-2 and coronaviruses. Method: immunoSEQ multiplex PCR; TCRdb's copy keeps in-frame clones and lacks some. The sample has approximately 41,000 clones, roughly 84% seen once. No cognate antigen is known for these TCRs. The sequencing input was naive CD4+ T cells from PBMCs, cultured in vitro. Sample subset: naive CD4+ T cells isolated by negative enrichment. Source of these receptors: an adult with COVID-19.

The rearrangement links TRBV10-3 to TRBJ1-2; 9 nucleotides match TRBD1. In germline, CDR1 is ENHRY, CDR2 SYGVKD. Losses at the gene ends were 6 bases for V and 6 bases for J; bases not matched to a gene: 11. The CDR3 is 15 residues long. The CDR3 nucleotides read TGTGCCATCAGCGACACAGGGGGCGCGGAAGATGGCTACACCTTC. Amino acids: CAISDTGGAEDGYTF.

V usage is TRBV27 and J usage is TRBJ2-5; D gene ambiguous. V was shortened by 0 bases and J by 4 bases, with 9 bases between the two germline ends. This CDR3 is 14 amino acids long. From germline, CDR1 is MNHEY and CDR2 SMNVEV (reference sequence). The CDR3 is CASSLSLAPETQYF. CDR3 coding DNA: TGTGCCAGCAGTTTATCGCTCGCACCAGAGACCCAGTACTTC.

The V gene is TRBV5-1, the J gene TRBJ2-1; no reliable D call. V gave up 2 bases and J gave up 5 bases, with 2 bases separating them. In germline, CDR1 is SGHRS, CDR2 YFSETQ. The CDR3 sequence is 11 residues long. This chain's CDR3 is CASSFDNEQFF. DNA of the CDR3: TGCGCCAGCAGCTTCGACAATGAGCAGTTCTTC.

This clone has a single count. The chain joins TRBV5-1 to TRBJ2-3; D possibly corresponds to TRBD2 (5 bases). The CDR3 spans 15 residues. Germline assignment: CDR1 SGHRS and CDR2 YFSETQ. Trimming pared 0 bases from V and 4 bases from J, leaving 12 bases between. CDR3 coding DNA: TGCGCCAGCAGCTTGGCTGGAGGATTTGCAGATACGCAGTATTTT. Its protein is CASSLAGGFADTQYF.

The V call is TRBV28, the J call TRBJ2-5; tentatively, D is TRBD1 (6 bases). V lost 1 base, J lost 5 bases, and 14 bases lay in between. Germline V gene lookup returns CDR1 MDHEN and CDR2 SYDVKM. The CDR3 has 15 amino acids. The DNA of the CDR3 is TGTGCCAGCAGTTTATTGGGGGCCCAAGGGGAGACCCAGTACTTC. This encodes CASSLLGAQGETQYF.

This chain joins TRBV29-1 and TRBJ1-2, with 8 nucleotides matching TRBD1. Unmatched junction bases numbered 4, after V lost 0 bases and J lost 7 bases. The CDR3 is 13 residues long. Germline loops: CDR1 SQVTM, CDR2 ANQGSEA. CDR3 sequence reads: CSVEEQGGSGYTF. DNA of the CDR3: TGCAGCGTTGAAGAACAGGGGGGAAGTGGCTACACCTTC.

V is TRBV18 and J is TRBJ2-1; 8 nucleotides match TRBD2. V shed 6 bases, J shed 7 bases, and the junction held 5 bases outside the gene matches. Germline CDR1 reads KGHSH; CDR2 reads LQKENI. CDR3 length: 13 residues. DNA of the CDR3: TGTGCCAGCTCTCCCGGGAGGGCAAATGAGCAGTTCTTC. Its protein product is CASSPGRANEQFF.

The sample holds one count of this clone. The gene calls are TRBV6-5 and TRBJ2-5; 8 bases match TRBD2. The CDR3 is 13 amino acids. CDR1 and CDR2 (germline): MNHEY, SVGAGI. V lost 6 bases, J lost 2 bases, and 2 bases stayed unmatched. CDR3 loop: CASRPSGQETQYF. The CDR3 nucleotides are TGTGCCAGCAGACCTAGCGGGCAAGAGACCCAGTACTTC.

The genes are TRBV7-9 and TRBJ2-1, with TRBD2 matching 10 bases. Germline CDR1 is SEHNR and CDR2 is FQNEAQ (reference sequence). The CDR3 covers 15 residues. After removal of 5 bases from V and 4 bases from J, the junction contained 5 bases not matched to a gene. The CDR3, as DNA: TGTGCCAGCAGCGAACGGACTAGCGGATACAATGAGCAGTTCTTC. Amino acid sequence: CASSERTSGYNEQFF.

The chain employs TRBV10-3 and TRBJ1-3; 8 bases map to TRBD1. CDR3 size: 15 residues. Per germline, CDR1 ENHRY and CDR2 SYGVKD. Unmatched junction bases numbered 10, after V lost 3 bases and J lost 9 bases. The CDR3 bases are TGTGCCATCAGTGACTCCGGGACAGGAGTAATCACCATATATTTT. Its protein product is CAISDSGTGVITIYF.

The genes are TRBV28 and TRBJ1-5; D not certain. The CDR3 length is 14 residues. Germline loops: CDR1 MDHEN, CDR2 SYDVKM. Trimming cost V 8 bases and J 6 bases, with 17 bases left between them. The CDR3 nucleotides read TGTGCCAGCGGAGAAGCAGGTATAAGTCAGCCCCAGCATTTT. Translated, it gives CASGEAGISQPQHF.

The CDR3 DNA is TGTGCCAGCAGCTTAACGGACAGGGGATGGGGAGAGACCCAGTACTTC. Amino acid sequence: CASSLTDRGWGETQYF. The V and J genes are TRBV7-9 and TRBJ2-5; 9 nucleotides line up with TRBD1. Trimming removed 2 bases from V and 4 bases from J; junction bases left unmatched: 8. The CDR3 sequence is 16 residues long. Per germline, CDR1 SEHNR and CDR2 FQNEAQ (reference sequence). The full variable domain, completed using reference TRBV7-9 and TRBJ2-5, is DTGVSQNPRHKITKRGQNVTFRCDPISEHNRLYWYRQTLGQGPEFLTYFQNEAQLEKSRLLSDRFSAERPKGSFSTLEIQRTEQGDSAMYLCASSLTDRGWGETQYFGPGTRLLVL.

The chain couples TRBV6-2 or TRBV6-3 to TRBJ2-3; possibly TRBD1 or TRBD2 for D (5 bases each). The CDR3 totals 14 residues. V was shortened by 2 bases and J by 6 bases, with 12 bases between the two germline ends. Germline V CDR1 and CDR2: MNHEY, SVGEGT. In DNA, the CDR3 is TGTGCCAGCAGTTACACCGGGACGTCGGATACGCAGTATTTT. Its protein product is CASSYTGTSDTQYF.

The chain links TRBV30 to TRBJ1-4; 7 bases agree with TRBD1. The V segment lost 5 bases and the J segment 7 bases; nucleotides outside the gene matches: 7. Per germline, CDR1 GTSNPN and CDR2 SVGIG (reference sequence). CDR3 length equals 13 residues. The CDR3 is CAWGRDSSEKLFF. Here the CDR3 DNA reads TGTGCCTGGGGCCGGGACAGCAGTGAAAAACTGTTTTTT.

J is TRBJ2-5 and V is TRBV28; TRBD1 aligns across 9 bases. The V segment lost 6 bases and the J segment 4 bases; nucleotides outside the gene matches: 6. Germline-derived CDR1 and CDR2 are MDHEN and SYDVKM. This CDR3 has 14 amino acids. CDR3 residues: CASSLHRGRETQYF. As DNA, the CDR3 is TGTGCCAGCAGCCTACACAGGGGGCGAGAGACCCAGTACTTC.

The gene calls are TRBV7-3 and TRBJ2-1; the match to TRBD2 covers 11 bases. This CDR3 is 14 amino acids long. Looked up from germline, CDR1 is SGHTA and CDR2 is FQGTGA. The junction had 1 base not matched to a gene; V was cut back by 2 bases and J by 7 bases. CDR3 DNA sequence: TGTGCCAGCAGCTTAGGGACTAGCGGAAATGAGCAGTTCTTC. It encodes CASSLGTSGNEQFF.

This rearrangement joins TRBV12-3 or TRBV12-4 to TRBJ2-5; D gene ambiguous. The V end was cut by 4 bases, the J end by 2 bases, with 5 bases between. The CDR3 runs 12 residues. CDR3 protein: CASSSTQETQYF. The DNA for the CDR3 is TGTGCCAGCAGTTCTACTCAAGAGACCCAGTACTTC.

The CDR3 sequence: CASSLERYSLIQYF. The CDR3 DNA follows: TGTGCCAGCAGTTTGGAGCGGTATTCGCTCATTCAGTACTTC. The rearrangement links TRBV28 to TRBJ2-4; possibly TRBD2 for D (5 bases). V gave up 3 bases and J gave up 9 bases, with 15 bases separating them. This CDR3 comprises 14 residues. Germline CDR1 MDHEN, CDR2 SYDVKM.

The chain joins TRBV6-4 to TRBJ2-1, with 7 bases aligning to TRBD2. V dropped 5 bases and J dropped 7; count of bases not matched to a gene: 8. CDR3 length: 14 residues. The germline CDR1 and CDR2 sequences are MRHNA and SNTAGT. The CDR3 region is CASSSEGEGNEQFF. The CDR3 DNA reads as TGTGCCAGCAGTAGTGAAGGGGAGGGTAATGAGCAGTTCTTC.

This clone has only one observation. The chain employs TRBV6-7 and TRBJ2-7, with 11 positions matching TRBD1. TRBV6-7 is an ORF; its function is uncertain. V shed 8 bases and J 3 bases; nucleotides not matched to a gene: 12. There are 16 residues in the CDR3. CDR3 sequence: CASGIKPGQGVYEQYF. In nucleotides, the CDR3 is TGTGCCAGCGGCATTAAACCGGGACAGGGGGTCTACGAGCAGTACTTC.

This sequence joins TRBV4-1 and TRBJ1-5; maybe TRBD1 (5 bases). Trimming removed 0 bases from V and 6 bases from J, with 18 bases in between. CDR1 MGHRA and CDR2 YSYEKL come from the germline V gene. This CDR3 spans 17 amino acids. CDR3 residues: CASSQDRAAGAAQPQHF. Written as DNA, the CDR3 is TGCGCCAGCAGCCAAGATCGGGCTGCTGGGGCAGCTCAGCCCCAGCATTTT.

The CDR3 sequence is CASSEIAGELFF. DNA for the CDR3: TGTGCCAGCAGTGAGATAGCCGGGGAGCTGTTTTTT. The rearrangement uses TRBV9 and TRBJ2-2; D call uncertain. The germline CDR1 and CDR2 sequences are SGDLS and YYNGEE. Trimming left V 5 bases short and J 6 bases short, with 8 bases between. The CDR3 is made up of 12 amino acids.

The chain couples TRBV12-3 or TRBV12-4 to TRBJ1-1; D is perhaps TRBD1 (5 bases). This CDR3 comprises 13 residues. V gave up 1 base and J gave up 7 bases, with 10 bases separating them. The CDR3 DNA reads TGTGCCAGCAGTTTAGGGCAGGGTAATGAAGCTTTCTTT. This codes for CASSLGQGNEAFF.

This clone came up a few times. The chain's CDR3 is CASSQGLAGLRDTGELFF. In DNA, the CDR3 is TGTGCCAGCAGCCAGGGACTAGCGGGACTAAGGGACACCGGGGAGCTGTTTTTT. The J gene is TRBJ2-2, the V gene TRBV7-9, with 13 bases identical to TRBD2. V lost 5 bases to trimming and J lost 3 bases; unmatched junction nucleotides: 9. This CDR3 region has 18 residues. Per the germline V gene, CDR1 is SEHNR and CDR2 is FQNEAQ (reference sequence).

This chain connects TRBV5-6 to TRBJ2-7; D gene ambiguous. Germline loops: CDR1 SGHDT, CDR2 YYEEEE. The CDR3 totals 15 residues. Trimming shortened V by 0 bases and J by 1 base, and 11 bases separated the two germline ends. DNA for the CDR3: TGTGCCAGCAGCTTGGTGGCCCTCAGTTCCTACGAGCAGTACTTC. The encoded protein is CASSLVALSSYEQYF.

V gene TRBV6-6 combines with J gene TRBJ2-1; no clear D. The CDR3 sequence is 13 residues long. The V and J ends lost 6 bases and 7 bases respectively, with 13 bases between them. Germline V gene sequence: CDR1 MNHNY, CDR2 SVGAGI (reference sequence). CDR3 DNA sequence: TGTGCCAGCAGCCCCCAAGGAGTGAATGAGCAGTTCTTC. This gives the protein CASSPQGVNEQFF.

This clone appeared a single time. CDR3 nucleotide sequence: TGTGCCAGCAGCTCGACAGGGCGCAACCTTAACTATGGCTACACCTTC. Protein: CASSSTGRNLNYGYTF. The chain carries TRBV7-9 and TRBJ1-2; TRBD1 agrees at 7 bases. CDR3 length equals 16 residues. Looked up from germline, CDR1 is SEHNR and CDR2 is FQNEAQ (reference sequence). The V gene end was trimmed by 4 bases and the J gene end by 1 base; junction bases not matched to a gene: 9. Variable domain in full (rest from reference TRBV7-9 and TRBJ1-2): DTGVSQNPRHKITKRGQNVTFRCDPISEHNRLYWYRQTLGQGPEFLTYFQNEAQLEKSRLLSDRFSAERPKGSFSTLEIQRTEQGDSAMYLCASSSTGRNLNYGYTFGSGTRLTVV.

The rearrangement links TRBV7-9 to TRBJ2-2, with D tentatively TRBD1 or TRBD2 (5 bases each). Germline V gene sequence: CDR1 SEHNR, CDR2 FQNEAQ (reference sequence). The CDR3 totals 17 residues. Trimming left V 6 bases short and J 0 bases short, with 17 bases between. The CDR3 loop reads CASRADFRGPNTGELFF. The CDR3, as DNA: TGTGCCAGCAGGGCAGATTTCCGGGGACCGAACACCGGGGAGCTGTTTTTT.

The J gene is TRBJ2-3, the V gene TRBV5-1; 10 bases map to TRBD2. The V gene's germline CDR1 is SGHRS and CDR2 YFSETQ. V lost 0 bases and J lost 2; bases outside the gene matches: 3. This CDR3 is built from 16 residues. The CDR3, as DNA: TGCGCCAGCAGCTTGGGGACTAGCGGAAACACAGATACGCAGTATTTT. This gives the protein CASSLGTSGNTDTQYF.

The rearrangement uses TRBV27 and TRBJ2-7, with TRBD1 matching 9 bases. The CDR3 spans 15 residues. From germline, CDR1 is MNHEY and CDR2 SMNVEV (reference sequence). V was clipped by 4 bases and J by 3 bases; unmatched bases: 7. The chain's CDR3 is CASSWDADRGYEQYF. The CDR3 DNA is TGTGCCAGCAGTTGGGATGCGGACAGGGGCTACGAGCAGTACTTC.